Following are 32 T cell receptor beta chains from one sample sequenced in a study of T-cell memory formation after mild COVID-19. TCRdb reprocessed the 5' RACE reads with MiXCR, giving one entry per CDR3 protein. The sample shows 410,000 or so distinct CDR3 sequences, around 22% of them seen only once. Sequencing was carried out using PBMCs or a T cell subset sorted from them (not recorded which). The receptors here all came from an adult woman who had mild COVID-19 (a few samples of this study predate the infection). Cell type and time point are not known.

This clonotype was seen only a few times. The rearrangement uses TRBV7-9 and TRBJ2-7; D unclear. The CDR3 sequence is 12 residues long. Trimming cost V 6 bases and J 3 bases, with 9 bases left between them. Germline CDR1 is SEHNR and CDR2 is FQNEAQ (reference sequence). The CDR3 region has the DNA TGTGCCAGCAGTTCCGCTATCTACGAGCAGTACTTC. The encoded protein is CASSSAIYEQYF.

This clonotype occurred a few times. V gene TRBV4-3 combines with J gene TRBJ2-7; D might be TRBD1 (5 bases). This CDR3 region has 17 residues. V lost 0 bases and J 4 bases, leaving 19 bases between the germline ends. Germline V gene lookup returns CDR1 LGHNA and CDR2 YSLEER. This CDR3 reads CASSQDGTGPLGYEQYF. The CDR3 DNA reads TGCGCCAGCAGCCAAGATGGTACAGGACCCCTCGGGTACGAGCAGTACTTC.

This clonotype was counted a few times. The chain uses TRBV4-2 and TRBJ2-7, with 9 nucleotides matching TRBD2. The V segment lost 2 bases and the J segment 4 bases; nucleotides outside the gene matches: 6. Germline-derived CDR1 and CDR2 are LGHNA and YNFKEQ. CDR3 length: 15 amino acids. The CDR3 loop reads CASSQPTSGIYEQYF. DNA of the CDR3: TGTGCCAGCAGCCAACCGACTAGCGGTATATACGAGCAGTACTTC.

This clonotype has only a few counts. CDR3 residues: CASSIIGTAPDTQYF. CDR3 nucleotides: TGCGCCAGCAGCATCATCGGGACAGCCCCAGATACGCAGTATTTT. This chain links TRBV5-1 with TRBJ2-3; 7 nucleotides line up with TRBD1. The CDR3 runs 15 residues. V shed 4 bases and J 4 bases; nucleotides not matched to a gene: 9. Germline values: CDR1 SGHRS, CDR2 YFSETQ. The full variable domain, completed using reference TRBV5-1 and TRBJ2-3, is KAGVTQTPRYLIKTRGQQVTLSCSPISGHRSVSWYQQTPGQGLQFLFEYFSETQRNKGNFPGRFSGRQFSNSRSEMNVSTLELGDSALYLCASSIIGTAPDTQYFGPGTRLTVL.

V gene TRBV20-1 combines with J gene TRBJ1-2; the match to TRBD1 covers 8 bases. In germline, CDR1 is DFQATT, CDR2 SNEGSKA (reference sequence). V shed 0 bases and J 8 bases; nucleotides not matched to a gene: 11. This CDR3 has 15 amino acids. The CDR3 DNA reads as TGCAGTGCTAGAGACCTCGGAACGGGGACAGGCGGCTACACCTTC. This codes for CSARDLGTGTGGYTF.

The chain has TRBV7-6 and TRBJ2-3, with 8 nucleotides matching TRBD2. V gave up 3 bases and J gave up 4 bases; unmatched junction bases: 18. Germline loops: CDR1 SGHVS, CDR2 FNYEAQ. This CDR3 spans 19 amino acids. The CDR3 nucleotides are TGTGCCAGCAGCTTTTCCCGGGGAGGCGGGGGGCCGGGTGCAGATACGCAGTATTTT. Translating it yields CASSFSRGGGGPGADTQYF.

This clonotype was seen a handful of times. The chain joins TRBV30 to TRBJ1-2, with TRBD1 as a possible D gene (6 bases). The CDR3 has 12 amino acids. The germline V gene has CDR1 GTSNPN and CDR2 SVGIG (reference sequence). V gave up 8 bases and J gave up 7 bases, with 17 bases separating them. The CDR3 DNA reads TGTGCCGGGAAACCACAGGGTAGTGGCTACACCTTC. Translation gives CAGKPQGSGYTF.

The gene calls are TRBV24-1 and TRBJ2-2, with TRBD1 matching 8 bases. Trimming removed 3 bases from V and 3 bases from J; junction bases left unmatched: 5. The germline V gene encodes CDR1 KGHDR and CDR2 SFDVKD. This CDR3 region has 16 residues. The CDR3 DNA reads as TGTGCCACCAGTGATCCAGGGGGCCCTCACACCGGGGAGCTGTTTTTT. This gives the protein CATSDPGGPHTGELFF.

This clonotype was observed a handful of times. V gene TRBV29-1 combines with J gene TRBJ2-1, with no clear D. Trimming took off 8 bases at V and 0 bases at J, with 14 bases between the two ends. This CDR3 region has 14 residues. CDR1 SQVTM and CDR2 ANQGSEA come from the germline V gene. The CDR3 here is CSTHDPSSYNEQFF. The CDR3 coding sequence is TGCAGCACGCACGACCCCAGCTCCTACAATGAGCAGTTCTTC.

The chain is built from TRBV7-3 and TRBJ2-5, with D unresolved. The germline CDR1 and CDR2 sequences are SGHTA and FQGTGA. The germline V and J ends were trimmed by 5 bases and 7 bases, with 8 bases remaining between them. This CDR3 is 11 amino acids long. CDR3 sequence reads: CASSPRSTQYF. DNA for the CDR3: TGTGCCAGCAGCCCCCGGTCGACCCAGTACTTC.

The gene calls are TRBV7-6 and TRBJ2-2; D gene uncertain. Trimming stripped 0 bases from V and 5 bases from J, with 10 bases between. The CDR3 has 15 amino acids. Germline lookup yields CDR1 SGHVS and CDR2 FNYEAQ. CDR3 sequence: CASSLAGWGTGELFF. The CDR3 bases are TGTGCCAGCAGCTTAGCAGGCTGGGGAACCGGGGAGCTGTTTTTT.

This clonotype was observed a few times. The chain uses TRBV3-1 and TRBJ2-7; 8 positions agree with TRBD1. The CDR3 loop spans 14 amino acids. The germline V gene has CDR1 LGHDT and CDR2 YNNKEL (reference sequence). V was clipped by 8 bases and J by 2 bases; unmatched bases: 8. CDR3: CASASGDRPYEQYF. CDR3 DNA: TGTGCCAGCGCATCCGGGGACAGGCCCTACGAGCAGTACTTC.

There are a few counts of this clonotype. The chain has TRBV4-3 and TRBJ2-6; either TRBD1 or TRBD2 may supply D (5 bases each). The V and J ends lost 0 bases and 5 bases respectively, with 20 bases between them. Germline V gene data show CDR1 as LGHNA and CDR2 as YSLEER. The CDR3 spans 19 residues. CDR3 DNA: TGCGCCAGCAGCCAAGATCTATCGGGACCGGTCTGGTGGGCCAACGTCCTGACTTTC. It codes for CASSQDLSGPVWWANVLTF.

This clonotype appeared a few times. The chain recombines TRBV27 with TRBJ2-1; D gene uncertain. The CDR3 contains 13 residues. The germline V gene encodes CDR1 MNHEY and CDR2 SMNVEV (reference sequence). Trimming removed 4 bases at V and 7 bases at J, with 11 bases between. CDR3 sequence (DNA): TGTGCCAGCAGTTGGGCACTGGGTAATGAGCAGTTCTTC. Translating it yields CASSWALGNEQFF.

In its sample, this clonotype was seen a few times. This chain links TRBV12-3 or TRBV12-4 with TRBJ2-1, with D perhaps matching TRBD1 (5 bases). Trimming removed 7 bases from V and 2 bases from J, with 18 bases in between. CDR3 size: 16 residues. The CDR3 region has the DNA TGTGCCAGCACCATAGACGTGACAGTCCCCTACAATGAGCAGTTCTTC. This sequence encodes CASTIDVTVPYNEQFF.

The V gene is TRBV15, the J gene TRBJ2-2; 12 bases agree with TRBD2. This CDR3 is built from 20 residues. The V gene end was trimmed by 0 bases and the J gene end by 1 base; junction bases not matched to a gene: 9. Germline loops: CDR1 LNHNV, CDR2 YYDKDF (reference sequence). CDR3 DNA sequence: TGTGCCACCAGCAGAGATCCGGGACTAGCGGGTTCAAGGAACACCGGGGAGCTGTTTTTT. Translated, it gives CATSRDPGLAGSRNTGELFF.

J is TRBJ1-4 and V is TRBV29-1; D remains unclear. This CDR3 is 12 amino acids long. V lost 5 bases and J lost 3, with 7 bases in between. Per the germline V gene, CDR1 is SQVTM and CDR2 is ANQGSEA. For the CDR3, the DNA is TGCAGCGTTTACGGGGCTAATGAAAAACTGTTTTTT. This translates into CSVYGANEKLFF.

The chain employs TRBV30 and TRBJ2-7; D call uncertain. This CDR3 region has 14 residues. Per the germline V gene, CDR1 is GTSNPN and CDR2 is SVGIG (reference sequence). V lost 0 bases, J lost 4 bases, and 13 bases lay in between. CDR3: CAWSVVNGLYEQYF. CDR3 sequence (DNA): TGTGCCTGGAGTGTAGTAAACGGGCTTTACGAGCAGTACTTC.

This clonotype was picked up a small number of times. This chain uses TRBV7-2 with TRBJ1-1; D not resolved. CDR3 length: 14 amino acids. Looked up from germline, CDR1 is SGHTA and CDR2 is FQGNSA. With 9 bases removed from V and 0 bases from J, the gap between germline ends came to 14 bases. CDR3: CASLRDPMNTEAFF. The CDR3 nucleotides read TGTGCCAGTTTGAGGGATCCCATGAACACTGAAGCTTTCTTT.

The chain combines TRBV2 with TRBJ2-7; D might be TRBD2 (7 bases). Germline V CDR1 and CDR2: SNHLY, FYNNEI. Trimming stripped 10 bases from V and 7 bases from J, with 17 bases between. The CDR3 consists of 12 residues. The CDR3 is CAKRGAAGEQYF. CDR3 coding DNA: TGTGCCAAACGGGGGGCCGCTGGGGAGCAGTACTTC.

This chain joins TRBV5-1 and TRBJ1-1; D not certain. The CDR3 extends over 13 amino acids. The V gene lost 4 bases and the J gene lost 0 bases, with 7 bases spanning the gap. The V gene's germline CDR1 is SGHRS and CDR2 YFSETQ. This CDR3 is CASSPLLNTEAFF. CDR3 DNA: TGCGCCAGCAGCCCGCTTTTGAACACTGAAGCTTTCTTT.

This clonotype has more than one count but fewer than ten. This sequence joins TRBV6-5 and TRBJ2-7; D ambiguous. Germline assignment: CDR1 MNHEY and CDR2 SVGAGI. Trimming removed 6 bases from V and 2 bases from J, with 11 bases in between. The CDR3 runs to 13 residues. This CDR3 reads CASSLLRTYEQYF. DNA for the CDR3: TGTGCCAGCAGCTTACTTAGGACCTACGAGCAGTACTTC.

The chain uses TRBV14 and TRBJ2-3; D call uncertain. The CDR3 totals 12 residues. V was pared by 6 bases and J by 3 bases, with 7 bases between. Germline CDR1 SGHDN, CDR2 FVKESK. Here the CDR3 reads CASRHGTDTQYF. For the CDR3, the DNA is TGTGCCAGCAGACACGGGACAGATACGCAGTATTTT.

This clonotype was seen a few times. The genes are TRBV30 and TRBJ2-7; TRBD1 aligns across 8 bases. Germline trimming cut 3 bases from V and 6 bases from J; bases unmatched to any gene: 10. The germline V gene encodes CDR1 GTSNPN and CDR2 SVGIG (reference sequence). CDR3 length: 14 residues. For the CDR3, the DNA is TGTGCCTGGAGCTTACCGGGACAGGCCCTCGAGCAGTACTTC. This codes for CAWSLPGQALEQYF.

The chain employs TRBV20-1 and TRBJ1-4; weak D call: TRBD1 (6 bases). Trimming took off 3 bases at V and 7 bases at J, with 12 bases between the two ends. From germline, CDR1 is DFQATT and CDR2 SNEGSKA (reference sequence). The CDR3 extends over 13 amino acids. CDR3 sequence (DNA): TGCAGTGCTAGCCCAGGGGCACTTGAAAAACTGTTTTTT. Its protein product is CSASPGALEKLFF.

In DNA form, the CDR3 reads TGTGCCAGCAGCCCCGACTCATTCCTAGCCAAAAACATTCAGTACTTC. Encoded protein: CASSPDSFLAKNIQYF. The chain combines TRBV7-9 with TRBJ2-4; no reliable D call. The ends were cut back, 5 bases at V and 0 bases at J, with 14 bases in the middle. The germline CDR1 and CDR2 sequences are SEHNR and FQNEAQ (reference sequence). This CDR3 comprises 16 residues.

In this sample, this clonotype turned up a few times. This sequence joins TRBV7-9 and TRBJ2-7; D call uncertain. V was pared by 2 bases and J by 2 bases, with 10 bases between. This CDR3 contains 14 residues. From germline, CDR1 is SEHNR and CDR2 FQNEAQ (reference sequence). The CDR3 DNA reads as TGTGCCAGCAGCTTATCCGCGAGACCCTACGAGCAGTACTTC. As protein: CASSLSARPYEQYF.

The chain couples TRBV4-2 to TRBJ2-2; 9 positions match TRBD2. The CDR3 covers 16 residues. With 1 base clipped from V and 6 bases from J, the junction kept 6 bases outside the gene matches. Germline CDR1 is LGHNA and CDR2 is YNFKEQ. The CDR3 DNA sequence: TGTGCCAGCAGCCAAGGGACGCGGGAGGGCCCCGGGGAGCTGTTTTTT. Protein sequence: CASSQGTREGPGELFF.

This clonotype came up a few times. V and J are TRBV29-1 and TRBJ2-4; TRBD2 aligns across 16 bases. The CDR3 consists of 22 residues. After removal of 4 bases from V and 0 bases from J, the junction contained 18 bases not matched to a gene. Germline values: CDR1 SQVTM, CDR2 ANQGSEA. The chain's CDR3 is CSVATPPGLAGGPGGAKNIQYF. CDR3 bases: TGCAGCGTTGCGACACCACCGGGACTAGCGGGAGGGCCTGGTGGAGCCAAAAACATTCAGTACTTC.

This clonotype came up a few times. J is TRBJ2-1 and V is TRBV13, with a tentative D call TRBD2 (6 bases). CDR3 length: 19 amino acids. Trimming left V 1 base short and J 2 bases short, with 21 bases between. Germline V lookup: CDR1 PRHDT, CDR2 FYEKMQ (reference sequence). CDR3 DNA sequence: TGTGCCAGCAGCTTAGACCACCACGGACTATCCAGCGCCTACAATGAGCAGTTCTTC. As protein: CASSLDHHGLSSAYNEQFF.

In this sample, this clonotype turned up a few times. The chain employs TRBV10-3 and TRBJ2-3; 12 bases line up with TRBD2. This CDR3 is 18 amino acids long. Germline CDR1 and CDR2: ENHRY and SYGVKD. Germline trimming cut 6 bases from V and 7 bases from J; bases unmatched to any gene: 17. In nucleotides, the CDR3 is TGTGCCATCAGCGGACGAACGACTAGCGGGGGAATCAAACATACGCAGTATTTT. This sequence encodes CAISGRTTSGGIKHTQYF.

The chain couples TRBV12-3 or TRBV12-4 to TRBJ2-5, with TRBD2 as a possible D gene (7 bases). The V and J ends lost 4 bases and 4 bases respectively, with 16 bases between them. The CDR3 length is 15 residues. The CDR3 DNA reads as TGTGCCAGCAGTTGGGGGGGCCGGGAGATAGAGACCCAGTACTTC. It translates to CASSWGGREIETQYF.